This TCR beta chain is drawn from a study of CD8 T cells in ankylosing spondylitis. TCRdb processed the 5' RACE reads anew with MiXCR; each CDR3 protein has one entry. The sample shows 150,000 to 200,000 distinct CDR3 sequences, 15% to 20% of them seen only once. The CDR3 is made up of 16 amino acids. The V end lost 1 base, the J end lost 2 bases, and 11 bases lay between the germline ends. CDR1 is SGHVS, CDR2 FNYEAQ, per germline. The clonotype originates from a male donor with ankylosing spondylitis or in good health (not recorded which). Sequencing was carried out using blood, either unsorted or a sorted T cell fraction (not recorded which). This chain uses TRBV7-6 with TRBJ1-4; D unclear. This chain's CDR3 is CASSLGPRRTNEKLFF. Written as DNA, the CDR3 is TGTGCCAGCAGCTTAGGTCCGAGGAGGACTAATGAAAAACTGTTTTTT.